The 23 T cell receptor beta chains below come from one sample, sequenced in a study of Ad26.COV2.S vaccination and SARS-CoV-2 variants. Treatment defined: 15 to 20 received Ad26.COV2.S at low or high dose, single or two shots; 5 received placebo; per-sample allocation not given. Collection of samples fell on day 63 after the first vaccine or placebo injection. Assay: immunoSEQ multiplex PCR; the TCRdb copy retains only in-frame clones and omits some. This table has fewer than 400,000 clones, roughly 86% appearing once. Sequenced material: peripheral blood, taken in a trial of Ad26.COV2.S vaccine versus placebo. All receptors come from a person aged 18-60 years who received the Ad26.COV2.S COVID-19 vaccine or a placebo.

The V and J genes are TRBV7-8 and TRBJ2-5, with TRBD2 matching over 7 bases. The CDR3 has 16 amino acids. The ends lost 5 bases at V and 4 bases at J; junction bases unmatched: 13. Per germline, CDR1 SGHVS and CDR2 FQNEAQ. The CDR3: CASSPHGAGDRETQYF. CDR3 bases: TGTGCCAGCAGCCCGCACGGGGCGGGGGATCGAGAGACCCAGTACTTC.

This clone was seen just once. This sequence joins TRBV11-2 and TRBJ1-2; 12 nucleotides align to TRBD1. Germline V gene sequence: CDR1 SGHAT, CDR2 FQNNGV. V dropped 1 base and J dropped 4; count of bases not matched to a gene: 4. There are 16 residues in the CDR3. CDR3 residues: CASSLAGTGGRYGYTF. Here the CDR3 DNA reads TGTGCCAGCAGCTTAGCCGGGACAGGGGGCCGCTATGGCTACACCTTC.

This chain uses TRBV7-2 with TRBJ1-1, with 9 bases lining up with TRBD1. There are 16 residues in the CDR3. V gave up 3 bases and J gave up 0 bases; unmatched junction bases: 5. CDR1 SGHTA and CDR2 FQGNSA come from the germline V gene. CDR3 nucleotides: TGTGCCAGCAGCTTGGCCGGGACAGGGTTGAACACTGAAGCTTTCTTT. Protein: CASSLAGTGLNTEAFF.

The CDR3 sequence: CASSLAGTSGYNEQYF. CDR3 nucleotide sequence: TGTGCCAGCAGCTTAGCTGGGACTAGCGGCTATAACGAGCAGTACTTC. The rearrangement uses TRBV7-2 and TRBJ2-7, with 11 bases that match TRBD2. In germline, CDR1 is SGHTA, CDR2 FQGNSA. After removal of 0 bases from V and 5 bases from J, the junction contained 6 bases not matched to a gene. There are 16 residues in the CDR3.

The rearrangement joins TRBV5-1 to TRBJ1-2; a possible D gene is TRBD1 (6 bases). Germline V gene data show CDR1 as SGHRS and CDR2 as YFSETQ. This CDR3 has 16 amino acids. The germline V and J ends were trimmed by 3 bases and 3 bases, with 18 bases remaining between them. Here the CDR3 DNA reads TGCGCCAGCAGCTCCCGCCCTGGGGGGCAGGACTATGGCTACACCTTC. It encodes CASSSRPGGQDYGYTF.

The chain uses TRBV7-2 and TRBJ1-1, with D unresolved. Germline CDR1 is SGHTA and CDR2 is FQGNSA. This CDR3 region has 15 residues. V was shortened by 0 bases and J by 1 base, with 9 bases between the two germline ends. CDR3 nucleotide sequence: TGTGCCAGCAGCTTAGCGGGAGCAGGGAACACTGAAGCTTTCTTT. This sequence encodes CASSLAGAGNTEAFF.

This chain links TRBV27 with TRBJ1-3; tentatively, D is TRBD1 (5 bases). CDR1 is MNHEY, CDR2 SMNVEV, per germline (reference sequence). The V end was cut by 5 bases, the J end by 3 bases, with 14 bases between. The CDR3 extends over 15 amino acids. In nucleotides, the CDR3 is TGTGCCAGCAGTCCGGGACTGCGGAATGGAAACACCATATATTTT. Amino acids: CASSPGLRNGNTIYF.

V usage is TRBV7-9 and J usage is TRBJ2-3; D not resolved. CDR3 length: 19 amino acids. Germline V gene lookup returns CDR1 SEHNR and CDR2 FQNEAQ (reference sequence). The V gene lost 3 bases and the J gene lost 0 bases, with 22 bases spanning the gap. The CDR3 region has the DNA TGTGCCAGCAGCTTCTCCCCCGGACGGAGCCTTTCTAGCACAGATACGCAGTATTTT. Amino acid sequence: CASSFSPGRSLSSTDTQYF.

This rearrangement joins TRBV14 to TRBJ1-1; D ambiguous. Per the germline V gene, CDR1 is SGHDN and CDR2 is FVKESK. Trimming left V 0 bases short and J 1 base short, with 3 bases between. The CDR3 consists of 13 residues. The CDR3 sequence: CASSQETNTEAFF. CDR3 in DNA: TGTGCCAGCAGCCAAGAGACGAACACTGAAGCTTTCTTT.

The chain employs TRBV18 and TRBJ1-1; D is ambiguous. The V gene lost 2 bases and the J gene lost 0 bases, with 7 bases spanning the gap. This CDR3 spans 14 amino acids. Germline assignment: CDR1 KGHSH and CDR2 LQKENI. The CDR3 sequence is CASSPTPVNTEAFF. In nucleotides, the CDR3 is TGTGCCAGCTCACCAACACCGGTGAACACTGAAGCTTTCTTT.

V is TRBV7-2 and J is TRBJ2-7; no reliable D call. CDR1 and CDR2 from the germline V gene are SGHTA and FQGNSA. V lost 2 bases to trimming and J lost 10 bases, with 12 bases between them. This CDR3 is 12 amino acids long. In DNA form, the CDR3 reads TGTGCCAGCAGCTTAACCCCCCCTCGTCAGTACTTC. Its protein product is CASSLTPPRQYF.

The V call is TRBV3-1 (or the pseudogene TRBV3-2), the J call TRBJ1-4; TRBD1 matches 12 bases. The V and J ends lost 0 bases and 9 bases, in that order; junction bases with no gene match: 14. Looked up from germline, CDR1 is LGHDT and CDR2 is YNNKEL (reference sequence). The CDR3 consists of 19 residues. The CDR3 DNA reads as TGTGCCAGCAGCCAAGATCCGGGGACAGGGGGCACTTTTCCTCAAAAACTGTTTTTT. Its protein product is CASSQDPGTGGTFPQKLFF.

The sample holds a few counts of this clone. The chain joins TRBV19 to TRBJ2-2; no clear D. V was shortened by 2 bases and J by 4 bases, with 11 bases between the two germline ends. Germline V gene lookup returns CDR1 LNHDA and CDR2 SQIVND (reference sequence). The CDR3 has 15 amino acids. The CDR3: CASSIIGRGTGELFF. The CDR3 bases are TGTGCCAGTAGTATAATCGGTAGAGGCACCGGGGAGCTGTTTTTT.

The chain's CDR3 is CASSIQGGEQYF. The DNA for the CDR3 is TGTGCCAGCAGTATACAGGGGGGCGAGCAGTACTTC. The rearrangement joins TRBV2 to TRBJ2-7, with TRBD1 identical over 8 bases. The CDR3 contains 12 residues. CDR1 and CDR2 from the germline V gene are SNHLY and FYNNEI. Unmatched junction bases numbered 3, after V lost 5 bases and J lost 6 bases.

The genes are TRBV14 and TRBJ1-4; D is uncertain. The CDR3 is 19 amino acids. CDR1 SGHDN and CDR2 FVKESK come from the germline V gene. V lost 1 base and J 7 bases, leaving 25 bases between the germline ends. The CDR3 nucleotides are TGTGCCAGCAGCCAAGGTACCCTCCCGGGGTTCCGCTCGGGTGAAAAACTGTTTTTT. This sequence encodes CASSQGTLPGFRSGEKLFF.

Details on this clone: The same CDR3 arises from other DNA sequences in this sample as well. The chain carries TRBV5-1 and TRBJ1-4; 9 positions agree with TRBD1. The CDR3 sequence is 14 residues long. The germline V gene encodes CDR1 SGHRS and CDR2 YFSETQ. Losses at the gene ends were 2 bases for V and 8 bases for J; bases not matched to a gene: 4. The CDR3 nucleotides read TGCGCCAGCAGCTTTGACAGGGGGGACGAAAAACTGTTTTTT. Its protein is CASSFDRGDEKLFF.

The V and J genes are TRBV5-5 and TRBJ2-7; D unclear. The V end lost 2 bases, the J end lost 2 bases, and 14 bases lay between the germline ends. CDR1 is SGHKS, CDR2 YYEKEE, per germline (reference sequence). The CDR3 is made up of 15 amino acids. The DNA of the CDR3 is TGTGCCAGCAGCTTTCGTCAGACCGGTCCCTACGAGCAGTACTTC. Translated: CASSFRQTGPYEQYF.

The V and J genes are TRBV6-5 and TRBJ1-6; a weak D match, TRBD1 (6 bases). The CDR3 runs to 15 residues. V lost 5 bases to trimming and J lost 7 bases, with 15 bases between them. Germline CDR1 reads MNHEY; CDR2 reads SVGAGI. The CDR3 spells CASSPQGLKNSPLHF. As DNA, the CDR3 is TGTGCCAGCAGTCCACAGGGACTGAAAAATTCACCCCTCCACTTT.

This chain joins TRBV7-9 and TRBJ2-5, with D unclear. Between the trimmed V and J ends, which lost 3 bases and 5 bases, there was a span of 16 bases. This CDR3 contains 15 residues. Germline CDR1 is SEHNR and CDR2 is FQNEAQ (reference sequence). This CDR3 is CASSFGNSDVETQYF. CDR3 coding DNA: TGTGCCAGCAGCTTTGGTAACAGCGACGTGGAGACCCAGTACTTC.

The chain combines TRBV4-1 with TRBJ1-1; D is uncertain. Germline CDR1 and CDR2: MGHRA and YSYEKL. The CDR3 extends over 15 amino acids. V was shortened by 3 bases and J by 0 bases, with 11 bases between the two germline ends. The CDR3 sequence is CASSQDGYMNTEAFF. The CDR3 coding sequence is TGCGCCAGCAGCCAGGACGGTTACATGAACACTGAAGCTTTCTTT.

V usage is TRBV4-2 and J usage is TRBJ1-2, with D maybe TRBD1 (6 bases). Germline V gives CDR1 LGHNA, CDR2 YNFKEQ. The CDR3 runs to 16 residues. V was cut by 0 bases and J by 6 bases, with 17 bases left in between. The CDR3 coding sequence is TGTGCCAGCAGCCAAGAACCAGGGGCCCCCGCGAATGGCTACACCTTC. Protein sequence: CASSQEPGAPANGYTF.

This clone was picked up a small number of times. The chain has TRBV6-5 and TRBJ1-1, with a weak D call TRBD1 (6 bases). V was shortened by 7 bases and J by 0 bases, with 12 bases between the two germline ends. Looked up from germline, CDR1 is MNHEY and CDR2 is SVGAGI. The CDR3 is 14 residues long. The CDR3 is CASIPDSLNTEAFF. The CDR3 region has the DNA TGTGCCAGCATCCCGGACAGCCTGAACACTGAAGCTTTCTTT.

This clone was counted a few times. The chain combines TRBV2 with TRBJ2-2, with no clear D. The germline gives CDR1 SNHLY, CDR2 FYNNEI. Trimming removed 4 bases from V and 0 bases from J, with 9 bases in between. The CDR3 has 15 amino acids. The CDR3 coding sequence is TGTGCCAGCAGTGGGTTCCTCGCGAACACCGGGGAGCTGTTTTTT. Protein product: CASSGFLANTGELFF.